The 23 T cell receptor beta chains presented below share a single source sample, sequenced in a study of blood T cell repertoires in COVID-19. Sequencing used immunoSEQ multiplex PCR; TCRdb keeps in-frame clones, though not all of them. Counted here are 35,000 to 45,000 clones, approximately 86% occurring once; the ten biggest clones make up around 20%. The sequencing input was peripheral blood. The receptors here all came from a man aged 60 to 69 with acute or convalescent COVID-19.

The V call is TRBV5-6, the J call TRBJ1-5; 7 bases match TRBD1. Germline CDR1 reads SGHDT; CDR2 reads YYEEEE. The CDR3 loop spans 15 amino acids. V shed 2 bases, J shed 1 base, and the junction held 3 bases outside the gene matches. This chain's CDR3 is CASSLQGRSNQPQHF. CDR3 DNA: TGTGCCAGCAGCTTACAGGGGAGAAGCAATCAGCCCCAGCATTTT. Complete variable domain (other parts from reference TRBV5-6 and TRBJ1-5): DAGVTQSPTHLIKTRGQQVTLRCSPKSGHDTVSWYQQALGQGPQFIFQYYEEEERQRGNFPDRFSGHQFPNYSSELNVNALLLGDSALYLCASSLQGRSNQPQHFGDGTRLSIL.

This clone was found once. This chain's CDR3 is CASSFTPPSGHNEQFF. CDR3 coding DNA: TGCGCCAGCAGTTTCACCCCCCCTAGTGGTCACAATGAGCAGTTCTTC. The V and J genes are TRBV5-1 and TRBJ2-1, with D uncertain. Germline CDR1 reads SGHRS; CDR2 reads YFSETQ. There are 16 residues in the CDR3. The V and J ends lost 5 bases and 5 bases respectively, with 20 bases between them.

The CDR3 bases are TGTGCCAGCAGTAGGGGTGGGGCCCTCGGATATGGCTACACCTTC. It yields the protein CASSRGGALGYGYTF. The V gene is TRBV6-5, the J gene TRBJ1-2; maybe TRBD1 (5 bases). Trimming stripped 5 bases from V and 5 bases from J, with 18 bases between. The CDR3 spans 15 residues. CDR1 is MNHEY and CDR2 is SVGAGI in the germline V gene.

The CDR3 region has the DNA TGTGCCAGCAGCTTAGGACAGACGACCACTGAAGCTTTCTTT. Amino acids: CASSLGQTTTEAFF. The rearrangement uses TRBV11-3 and TRBJ1-1; possibly TRBD1 for D (5 bases). CDR3 length: 14 residues. In germline, CDR1 is SGHNT, CDR2 YENEEA. Trimming took off 1 base at V and 4 bases at J, with 10 bases between the two ends.

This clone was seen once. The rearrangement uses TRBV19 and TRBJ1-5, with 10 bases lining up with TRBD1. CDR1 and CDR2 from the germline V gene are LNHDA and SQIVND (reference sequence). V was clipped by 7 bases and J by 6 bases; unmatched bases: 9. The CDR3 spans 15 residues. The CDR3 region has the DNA TGTGCCAGTATGATGGACAGGGGGTTTAGTCAGCCCCAGCATTTT. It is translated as CASMMDRGFSQPQHF.

The CDR3 spells CASSEMTPDNSPLHF. CDR3 coding DNA: TGTGCCAGCAGTGAGATGACACCCGATAATTCACCCCTCCACTTT. This chain uses TRBV6-1 with TRBJ1-6; D uncertain. The CDR3 totals 15 residues. Germline V CDR1 and CDR2: MNHNS, SASEGT. V was cut by 3 bases and J by 5 bases, with 11 bases left in between.

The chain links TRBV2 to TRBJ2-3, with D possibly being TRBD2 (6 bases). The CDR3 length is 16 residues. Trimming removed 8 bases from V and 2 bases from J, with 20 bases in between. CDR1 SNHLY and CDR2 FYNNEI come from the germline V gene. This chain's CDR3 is CASRRFPSAYTDTQYF. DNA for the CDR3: TGTGCCAGCCGGAGATTCCCTAGCGCCTACACAGATACGCAGTATTTT.

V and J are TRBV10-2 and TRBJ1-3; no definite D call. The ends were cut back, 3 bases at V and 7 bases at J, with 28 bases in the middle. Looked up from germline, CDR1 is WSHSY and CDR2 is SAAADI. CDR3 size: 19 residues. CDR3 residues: CASSEGVSRVLRERNTIYF. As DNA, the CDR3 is TGCGCCAGCAGTGAAGGTGTGTCACGGGTCCTGAGGGAGAGGAACACCATATATTTT.

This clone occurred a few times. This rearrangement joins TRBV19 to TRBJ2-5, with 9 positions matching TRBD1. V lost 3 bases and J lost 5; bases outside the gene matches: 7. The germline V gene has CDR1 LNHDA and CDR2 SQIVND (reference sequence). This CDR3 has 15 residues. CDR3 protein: CASSISTGGSETQYF. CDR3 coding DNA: TGTGCCAGTAGTATCTCAACAGGGGGCAGTGAGACCCAGTACTTC.

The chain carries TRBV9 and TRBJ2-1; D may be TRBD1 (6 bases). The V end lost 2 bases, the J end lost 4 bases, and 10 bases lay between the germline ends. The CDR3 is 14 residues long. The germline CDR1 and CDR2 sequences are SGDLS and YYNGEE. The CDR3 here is CASSVGTSYNEQFF. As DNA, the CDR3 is TGTGCCAGCAGCGTTGGGACAAGTTACAATGAGCAGTTCTTC. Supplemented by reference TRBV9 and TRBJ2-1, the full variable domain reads DSGVTQTPKHLITATGQRVTLRCSPRSGDLSVYWYQQSLDQGLQFLIQYYNGEERAKGNILERFSAQQFPDLHSELNLSSLELGDSALYFCASSVGTSYNEQFFGPGTRLTVL.

The CDR3 DNA reads as TGTGCCAGTAGTAGAAAGGGGGAGGGCCCCTACGAGCAGTACTTC. It codes for CASSRKGEGPYEQYF. The genes are TRBV19 and TRBJ2-7; D perhaps matches TRBD2 (7 bases). CDR1 is LNHDA and CDR2 is SQIVND in the germline V gene (reference sequence). Deletions cut 4 bases from V and 2 bases from J, with 15 bases between. This CDR3 has 15 residues.

CDR3 sequence (DNA): TGTGCCAGCAGGGAGGCGAACTATGGCTACACCTTC. It is translated as CASREANYGYTF. The chain has TRBV28 and TRBJ1-2; D is unresolved. Trimming pared 6 bases from V and 2 bases from J, leaving 7 bases between. This CDR3 is 12 amino acids long. Per the germline V gene, CDR1 is MDHEN and CDR2 is SYDVKM.

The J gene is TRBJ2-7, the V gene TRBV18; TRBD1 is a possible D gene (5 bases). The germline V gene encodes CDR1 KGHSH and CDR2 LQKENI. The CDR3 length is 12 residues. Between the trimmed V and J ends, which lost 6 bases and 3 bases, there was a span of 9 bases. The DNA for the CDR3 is TGTGCCAGCTCGGCCAGGGACTACGAGCAGTACTTC. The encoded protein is CASSARDYEQYF.

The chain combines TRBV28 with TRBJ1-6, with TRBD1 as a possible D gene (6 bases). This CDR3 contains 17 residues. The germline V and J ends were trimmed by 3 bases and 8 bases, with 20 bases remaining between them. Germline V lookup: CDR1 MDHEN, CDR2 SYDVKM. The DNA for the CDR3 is TGTGCCAGCAGTTTGGTGGGGGCATTGACGCATTATTCACCCCTCCACTTT. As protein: CASSLVGALTHYSPLHF.

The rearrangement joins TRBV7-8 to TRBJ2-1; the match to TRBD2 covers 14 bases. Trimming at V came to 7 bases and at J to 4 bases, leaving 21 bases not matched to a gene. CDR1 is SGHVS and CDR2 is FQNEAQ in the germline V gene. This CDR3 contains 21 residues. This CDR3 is CASTPGPGLAGGTQIYNEQFF. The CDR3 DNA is TGTGCCAGCACCCCGGGGCCTGGACTAGCGGGAGGTACCCAGATTTACAATGAGCAGTTCTTC.

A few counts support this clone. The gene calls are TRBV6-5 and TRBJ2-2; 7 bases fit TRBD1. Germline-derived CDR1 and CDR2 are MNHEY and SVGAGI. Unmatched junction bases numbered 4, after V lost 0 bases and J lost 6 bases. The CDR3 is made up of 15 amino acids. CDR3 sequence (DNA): TGTGCCAGCAGTTACTCAGGGGGCAGGGCCGGGGAGCTGTTTTTT. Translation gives CASSYSGGRAGELFF.

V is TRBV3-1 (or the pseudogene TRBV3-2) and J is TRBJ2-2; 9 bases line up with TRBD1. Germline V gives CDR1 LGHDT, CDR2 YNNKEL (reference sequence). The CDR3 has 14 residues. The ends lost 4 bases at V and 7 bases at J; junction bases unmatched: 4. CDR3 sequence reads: CASSLRQGDGELFF. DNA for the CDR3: TGTGCCAGCAGCCTGCGACAGGGGGACGGGGAGCTGTTTTTT.

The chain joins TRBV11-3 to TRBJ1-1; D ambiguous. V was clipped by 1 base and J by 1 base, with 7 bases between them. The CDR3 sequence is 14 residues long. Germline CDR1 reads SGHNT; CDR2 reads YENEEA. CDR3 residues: CASSLAAENTEAFF. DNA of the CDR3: TGTGCCAGCAGCTTAGCGGCGGAGAACACTGAAGCTTTCTTT.

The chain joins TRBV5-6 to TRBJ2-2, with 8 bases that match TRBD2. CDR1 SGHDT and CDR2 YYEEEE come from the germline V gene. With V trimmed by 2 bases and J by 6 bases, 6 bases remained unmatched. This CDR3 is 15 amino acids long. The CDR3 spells CASSFLAGGSGELFF. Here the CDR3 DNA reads TGTGCCAGCAGCTTCCTAGCGGGTGGGTCCGGGGAGCTGTTTTTT.

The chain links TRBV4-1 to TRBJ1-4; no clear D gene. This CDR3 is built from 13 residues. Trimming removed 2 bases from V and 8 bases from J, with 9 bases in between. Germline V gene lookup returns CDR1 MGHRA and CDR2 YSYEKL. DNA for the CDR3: TGCGCCAGCAGCCAATGGAGGTACGAAAAACTGTTTTTT. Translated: CASSQWRYEKLFF.

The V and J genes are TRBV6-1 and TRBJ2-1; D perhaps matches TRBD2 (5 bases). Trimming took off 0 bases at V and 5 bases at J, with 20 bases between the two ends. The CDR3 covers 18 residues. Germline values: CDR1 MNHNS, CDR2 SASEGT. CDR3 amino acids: CASSEAITSGRNHNEQFF. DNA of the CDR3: TGTGCCAGCAGTGAAGCCATAACAAGCGGCCGTAATCACAATGAGCAGTTCTTC.

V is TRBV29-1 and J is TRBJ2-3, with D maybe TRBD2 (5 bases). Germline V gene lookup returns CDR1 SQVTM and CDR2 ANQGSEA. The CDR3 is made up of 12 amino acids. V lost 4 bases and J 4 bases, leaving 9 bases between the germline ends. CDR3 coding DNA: TGCAGCGTTGTAGAGGGCGCAGATACGCAGTATTTT. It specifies CSVVEGADTQYF.

The CDR3 DNA reads as TGTGCCAGCAGTTTAGGGACAGTTGGAGAAAAACTGTTTTTT. Translation: CASSLGTVGEKLFF. The V gene is TRBV6-6, the J gene TRBJ1-4; TRBD1 matches 7 bases. This CDR3 region has 14 residues. V shed 4 bases and J 8 bases; nucleotides not matched to a gene: 7. CDR1 is MNHNY, CDR2 SVGAGI, per germline (reference sequence).